The clone carrying this T cell receptor (beta chain) turned up a few times. The antigen remains unidentified. The sample belongs to a study of T cell repertoires in cytomegalovirus infection. Study-wide results and limits: Of the TCR beta families, the public ones yielded a cumulative frequency that identified carriers of CMV plus the relevant HLA. The study found HLA-C-restricted CMV-specific TCR beta clonotypes dominating the ex vivo response.

TCRdb passed the reads through MiXCR, listing each CDR3 protein once. This table has hundreds of thousands of distinct CDR3 sequences, more than 9% appearing once. V lost 2 bases, J lost 3 bases, and 11 bases lay in between. The CDR3 has 15 amino acids. CDR1 and CDR2 (germline): SNHLY, FYNNEI. The chain carries TRBV2 and TRBJ1-5, with D unresolved. Sequencing was performed on PBMCs. The TCR sequence derives from a human donor in good health (CMV status not recorded). Some clones in this sample may be carry-over from other donors' samples. CDR3 residues: CASSESLWNNQPQHF. For the CDR3, the DNA is TGTGCCAGCAGTGAATCGTTGTGGAACAATCAGCCCCAGCATTTT.